This T cell receptor beta chain was sequenced for a study of glioma-infiltrating T cells. Study observations and caveats: Above-expected tissue-blood divergence occurred in all gliomas, most in low-grade ones. Tissue and blood shared very few CDR3 sequences.

TCR alpha and beta CDR3 regions were amplified from RNA using iRepertoire nested multiplex PCR. Input was roughly 95-400 ng of tissue mRNA or PBMC total RNA. TCRdb ran MiXCR on the multiplex PCR reads and lists one entry per CDR3 protein. The data contain more than 95,000 distinct CDR3 sequences, roughly 24% of them singletons. The CDR3 is 15 amino acids. CDR1 and CDR2 from the germline V gene are MNHNS and SASEGT. Germline trimming cut 6 bases from V and 1 base from J; bases unmatched to any gene: 6. The table lists this clonotype with many counts. The antigen is not known. Sequencing was performed on glioma tissue, nonneoplastic brain tissue, or PBMCs (not recorded which). The receptor's source is a human donor with low-grade glioma or glioblastoma, undergoing nonglioma brain surgery, or in good health (not recorded which). The chain joins TRBV6-1 to TRBJ2-3; 8 positions agree with TRBD1. CDR3 sequence: CASRYLGQGTDTQYF. CDR3 sequence (DNA): TGTGCCAGCAGATACTTGGGACAGGGCACAGATACGCAGTATTTT.